The 7 T cell receptor beta chains below all came from one sample that was sequenced in a study of patients and donors after allogeneic stem cell transplantation. Via MiXCR, TCRdb re-called the RT-PCR reads, giving one row per CDR3 protein. The sample lists 150,000 to 200,000 distinct CDR3 sequences, about 40% occurring once. Material for sequencing was blood, either unsorted or a sorted T cell fraction (not recorded which). These receptors all stem from a human donor who was either an allogeneic HSCT recipient or a stem cell or donor lymphocyte infusion donor (not recorded which). It is not recorded whose cells these are; they may come from a transplant donor.

The CDR3, as DNA: TGTGCCAGCAGCCAAAACAGGGGCGGAAACACCATATATTTT. Protein product: CASSQNRGGNTIYF. The V and J genes are TRBV4-2 and TRBJ1-3; the match to TRBD1 covers 7 bases. The CDR3 contains 14 residues. Unmatched junction bases numbered 2, after V lost 2 bases and J lost 4 bases. Germline assignment: CDR1 LGHNA and CDR2 YNFKEQ.

This clonotype has a handful of counts. The chain recombines TRBV29-1 with TRBJ1-1; D remains unclear. The CDR3 runs 10 residues. The germline V gene encodes CDR1 SQVTM and CDR2 ANQGSEA. The V and J ends lost 7 bases and 5 bases respectively, with 8 bases between them. Here the CDR3 reads CSAGRTEAFF. CDR3 DNA: TGCAGCGCGGGGAGGACTGAAGCTTTCTTT.

This clonotype came up once. The genes are TRBV28 and TRBJ2-1; 11 nucleotides line up with TRBD2. With 5 bases clipped from V and 3 bases from J, the junction kept 6 bases outside the gene matches. The CDR3 runs to 16 residues. CDR1 MDHEN and CDR2 SYDVKM come from the germline V gene. DNA for the CDR3: TGTGCCAGCAGTCTCAAGACTAGCGGGAACTACAATGAGCAGTTCTTC. Encoded protein: CASSLKTSGNYNEQFF.

V and J are TRBV11-2 and TRBJ1-1; TRBD1 is a possible D gene (5 bases). The CDR3 runs to 17 residues. Germline CDR1 and CDR2: SGHAT and FQNNGV. With 3 bases removed from V and 0 bases from J, the gap between germline ends came to 17 bases. CDR3 nucleotides: TGTGCCAGCAGCTTCGGGGCGACCCGGTGGGTGAACACTGAAGCTTTCTTT. Amino acids: CASSFGATRWVNTEAFF.

V gene TRBV12-3 or TRBV12-4 combines with J gene TRBJ1-2; D call uncertain. V was pared by 0 bases and J by 5 bases, with 7 bases between. The CDR3 is 13 residues long. The CDR3 nucleotides are TGTGCCAGCAGTTTAGCGGTCCCGTATGGCTACACCTTC. It codes for CASSLAVPYGYTF.

The V call is TRBV7-9, the J call TRBJ2-4; no clear D. V lost 1 base and J 1 base, leaving 14 bases between the germline ends. Germline CDR1 reads SEHNR; CDR2 reads FQNEAQ (reference sequence). This CDR3 comprises 17 residues. The DNA of the CDR3 is TGTGCCAGCAGCTTAGTAATAGGGTCCGGGGCCAAAAACATTCAGTACTTC. It specifies CASSLVIGSGAKNIQYF.

This clonotype occurred a few times. The V call is TRBV15, the J call TRBJ2-1; 8 positions agree with TRBD2. Unmatched junction bases numbered 8, after V lost 3 bases and J lost 1 base. The germline gives CDR1 LNHNV, CDR2 YYDKDF (reference sequence). The CDR3 covers 17 residues. CDR3 sequence reads: CATSRVVAGFSYNEQFF. Written as DNA, the CDR3 is TGTGCCACCAGCAGGGTGGTAGCGGGGTTTTCCTACAATGAGCAGTTCTTC.